These 6 T cell receptor beta chains share one sample of origin, sequenced in a study of blood T cell repertoires in COVID-19 (dated by TCRdb to 2018 to 2021). The protocol used for the library was the immunoSEQ multiplex PCR assay. TCRdb mirrors the immuneACCESS table, restricted to in-frame sequences. Some clones are absent from its copies; in checked studies, under half trace to an unresolved V gene, and the reason for the others is unknown. The sample table shows roughly 200,000 clones, and about 88% are seen once. The biggest ten clones account for 2.9% of the sample. Sequencing was done on a sample of peripheral blood. These receptors all stem from a woman between 25 and 40 years old with active or convalescent COVID-19.

This chain connects TRBV6-5 to TRBJ1-5, with D tentatively TRBD1 (6 bases). Trimming shortened V by 8 bases and J by 5 bases, and 16 bases separated the two germline ends. CDR1 and CDR2 (germline): MNHEY, SVGAGI. The CDR3 is 14 amino acids. As DNA, the CDR3 is TGTGCCAGCTTATTTCAGGGGTACGATCAGCCCCAGCATTTT. It codes for CASLFQGYDQPQHF.

This chain uses TRBV19 with TRBJ2-3, with 7 positions matching TRBD2. V was clipped by 8 bases and J by 5 bases; unmatched bases: 4. The CDR3 is 12 amino acids. Germline loops: CDR1 LNHDA, CDR2 SQIVND (reference sequence). The CDR3 region is CASGRGEDTQYF. The CDR3 DNA follows: TGTGCCAGTGGCCGGGGGGAAGATACGCAGTATTTT.

The rearrangement uses TRBV7-8 and TRBJ1-1; TRBD1 aligns across 7 bases. Trimming took 8 bases from V and 1 from J; bases not matched to a gene: 1. The CDR3 is 12 amino acids. Germline CDR1 SGHVS, CDR2 FQNEAQ. In DNA, the CDR3 is TGTGCCAGCCGGACAGGGAACACTGAAGCTTTCTTT. It is translated as CASRTGNTEAFF.

Concerning this clone: Other DNA sequences in the sample encode the same CDR3. V gene TRBV5-4 combines with J gene TRBJ2-7, with TRBD1 matching over 7 bases. CDR3 size: 12 residues. V lost 4 bases and J lost 3; bases outside the gene matches: 1. In germline, CDR1 is SGHNT, CDR2 YYREEE (reference sequence). CDR3 DNA: TGTGCCAGCAGCCGGGACAGCTACGAGCAGTACTTC. It encodes CASSRDSYEQYF.

This chain links TRBV11-2 with TRBJ1-6; a weak D match, TRBD1 (5 bases). Germline CDR1 reads SGHAT; CDR2 reads FQNNGV. The germline V and J ends were trimmed by 5 bases and 1 base, with 12 bases remaining between them. The CDR3 has 16 amino acids. The CDR3 DNA follows: TGTGCCAGCAGCGGCCCTCAGGGTTCCTATAATTCACCCCTCCACTTT. It codes for CASSGPQGSYNSPLHF.

This rearrangement joins TRBV5-1 to TRBJ2-1; TRBD2 matches at 9 bases. Looked up from germline, CDR1 is SGHRS and CDR2 is YFSETQ. This CDR3 region has 15 residues. Trimming took 3 bases from V and 7 from J; bases not matched to a gene: 8. DNA of the CDR3: TGCGCCAGCAGCTGGTTAGCGGGAGTAAGTAATGAGCAGTTCTTC. Amino acids: CASSWLAGVSNEQFF.